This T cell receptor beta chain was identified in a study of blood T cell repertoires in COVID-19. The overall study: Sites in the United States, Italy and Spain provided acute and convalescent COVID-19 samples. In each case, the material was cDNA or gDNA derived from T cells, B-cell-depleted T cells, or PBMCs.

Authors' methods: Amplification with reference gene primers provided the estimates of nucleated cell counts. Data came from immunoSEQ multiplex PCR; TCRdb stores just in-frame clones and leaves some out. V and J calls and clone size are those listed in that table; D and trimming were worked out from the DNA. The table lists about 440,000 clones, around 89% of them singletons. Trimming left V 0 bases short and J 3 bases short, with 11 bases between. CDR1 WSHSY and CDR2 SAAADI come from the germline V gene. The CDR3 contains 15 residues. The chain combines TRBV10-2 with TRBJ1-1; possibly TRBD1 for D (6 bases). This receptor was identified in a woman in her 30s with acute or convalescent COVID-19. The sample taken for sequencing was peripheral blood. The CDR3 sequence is CASSESWGLDTEAFF. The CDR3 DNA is TGCGCCAGCAGTGAGTCCTGGGGGCTGGACACTGAAGCTTTCTTT.